The 8 T cell receptor beta chains listed next were all sequenced from one sample in a study of blood T cell repertoires in COVID-19. Libraries were prepared by immunoSEQ multiplex PCR; TCRdb keeps only in-frame clonotypes and omits some of them. Among around 190,000 clones listed, less than 85% were seen once. The sample consisted of peripheral blood. Receptor source: a human donor in a cohort sampled during active COVID-19.

The gene calls are TRBV3-1 (or the pseudogene TRBV3-2) and TRBJ1-5; 9 nucleotides match TRBD1. The CDR3 loop spans 14 amino acids. Germline V gene sequence: CDR1 LGHDT, CDR2 YNNKEL (reference sequence). Unmatched junction bases numbered 10, after V lost 10 bases and J lost 6 bases. The CDR3 nucleotides are TGTGCCACCGGTTACCTACAGGGGGCTCAGCCCCAGCATTTT. It is translated as CATGYLQGAQPQHF.

The rearrangement uses TRBV5-6 and TRBJ1-1; D not certain. V shed 4 bases and J shed 4 bases, with 8 bases lying between them. The CDR3 consists of 12 residues. Germline V gene sequence: CDR1 SGHDT, CDR2 YYEEEE. CDR3 amino acids: CASSRGGTEAFF. In DNA, the CDR3 is TGTGCCAGCAGCCGGGGAGGCACTGAAGCTTTCTTT.

The chain combines TRBV2 with TRBJ2-3, with D uncertain. CDR1 is SNHLY, CDR2 FYNNEI, per germline. Trimming removed 6 bases at V and 5 bases at J, with 9 bases between. The CDR3 runs 12 residues. In DNA form, the CDR3 reads TGTGCCAGCAGCCTCACAAGAGATACGCAGTATTTT. Translated, it gives CASSLTRDTQYF.

The sample holds one count of this clone. V is TRBV4-1 and J is TRBJ1-2; 12 bases agree with TRBD1. Germline V gene sequence: CDR1 MGHRA, CDR2 YSYEKL. The CDR3 has 18 residues. J was trimmed by 3 bases and V by 2 bases; bases with no gene match: 10. CDR3 sequence (DNA): TGCGCCAGCAGCCAAAGGACGGGGACAGGGGGCGTCTACTATGGCTACACCTTC. It translates to CASSQRTGTGGVYYGYTF.

J is TRBJ1-5 and V is TRBV19; D is ambiguous. Germline CDR1 LNHDA, CDR2 SQIVND (reference sequence). This CDR3 has 13 amino acids. V gave up 3 bases and J gave up 5 bases, with 8 bases separating them. CDR3 coding DNA: TGTGCCAGTAGTATCTCGGGGTATCAGCCCCAGCATTTT. This encodes CASSISGYQPQHF. The full variable domain, completed using reference TRBV19 and TRBJ1-5, is DGGITQSPKYLFRKEGQNVTLSCEQNLNHDAMYWYRQDPGQGLRLIYYSQIVNDFQKGDIAEGYSVSREKKESFPLTVTSAQKNPTAFYLCASSISGYQPQHFGDGTRLSIL.

This chain links TRBV5-1 with TRBJ2-1; D is uncertain. The germline V gene has CDR1 SGHRS and CDR2 YFSETQ. There are 13 residues in the CDR3. V was pared by 4 bases and J by 4 bases, with 9 bases between. The CDR3: CASSSTQYNEQFF. In nucleotides, the CDR3 is TGCGCCAGCAGCAGTACACAATACAATGAGCAGTTCTTC.

This clone has just a few counts. This chain uses TRBV7-2 with TRBJ1-3; TRBD1 is a possible D gene (6 bases). Germline V lookup: CDR1 SGHTA, CDR2 FQGNSA. Trimming removed 5 bases at V and 7 bases at J, with 15 bases between. The CDR3 covers 14 residues. The CDR3 loop reads CASSQTTGSNTIYF. The CDR3 region has the DNA TGTGCCAGCAGCCAGACGACAGGTTCGAACACCATATATTTT.

The genes are TRBV6-5 and TRBJ1-2, with D unresolved. V was trimmed by 1 base and J by 2 bases, leaving 11 bases between them. There are 15 residues in the CDR3. Germline CDR1 and CDR2: MNHEY and SVGAGI. This chain's CDR3 is CASSYFRGRNYGYTF. The CDR3 DNA reads as TGTGCCAGCAGTTACTTCCGGGGAAGGAACTATGGCTACACCTTC.